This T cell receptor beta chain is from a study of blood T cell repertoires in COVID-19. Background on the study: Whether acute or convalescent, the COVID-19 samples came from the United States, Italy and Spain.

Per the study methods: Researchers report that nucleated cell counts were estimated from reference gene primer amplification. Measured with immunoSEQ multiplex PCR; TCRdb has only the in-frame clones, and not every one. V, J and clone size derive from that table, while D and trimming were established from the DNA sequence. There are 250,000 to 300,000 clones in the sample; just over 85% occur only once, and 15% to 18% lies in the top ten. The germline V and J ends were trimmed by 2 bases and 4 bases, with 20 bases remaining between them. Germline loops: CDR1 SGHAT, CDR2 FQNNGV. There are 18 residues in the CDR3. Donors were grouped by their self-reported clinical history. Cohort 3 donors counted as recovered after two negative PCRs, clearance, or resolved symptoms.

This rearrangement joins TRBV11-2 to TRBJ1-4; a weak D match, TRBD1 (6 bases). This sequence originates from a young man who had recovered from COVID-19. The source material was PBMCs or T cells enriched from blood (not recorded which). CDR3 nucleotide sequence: TGTGCCAGCAGCTTACTGGACAGAGGTGTGTGGAGTAATGAAAAACTGTTTTTT. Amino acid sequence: CASSLLDRGVWSNEKLFF.